This TCR beta chain came from a study of blood T cell repertoires in COVID-19 (dated by TCRdb to the early 2020s). Turning to the overall study: Samples from collaborators originated in the United States, Italy and Spain and spanned both the acute and convalescent phases of COVID-19. The prospective study material was composed of cDNA or gDNA derived from T cells, B-cell-depleted T cells, or PBMCs. Sample metadata almost always included a de-identified subject ID, COVID-19 status, age in years and sex. Deeply sampled blood TCRbeta repertoires from subjects exposed to, actively infected with, or recovered from COVID-19 were included in the dataset. Where available, HLA class I and class II types were obtained from metadata supplied by the sample provider rather than from assay-based typing. Samples came from the ongoing ImmuneRACE study (first 160 participants) plus 1,254 subjects from 6 global collaborators. The repertoires were made available in a free public database intended to serve as a resource for research on the immune response to SARS-CoV-2.

Cut back by 4 bases and 7 bases, the V and J ends lie 22 bases apart. Per the germline V gene, LGHNT is the CDR1 and FRNRAP is the CDR2. The CDR3, cysteine through phenylalanine, is 17 amino acids long. The CDR3 DNA has 51 bases and is translated from base 1. As for this clone: No antigen is known for it. Base quality data are lacking; no much larger clone is found one base away.

What the work shows at the level of the full study, not this receptor alone: The quantity of clinical and demographic metadata differed by source and by participant and was supplied without curation.

Enrolling through a virtual design, the prospective study's participants ranged in age from roughly 18 to 100 years and lived across roughly 24 United States geographic areas. Cohort assignment in the prospective study relied on participant-reported clinical history from a screening survey and a study questionnaire. Recovered participants in ImmuneRACE Cohort 3 were defined as having two consecutive negative NP/OP PCR tests, clearance from a healthcare professional, or resolution of symptoms. Mobile phlebotomists in the prospective study collected whole blood, serum and a nasopharyngeal or oropharyngeal swab from every participant. Additional blood draws and questionnaires over a 2-month period could optionally be provided by prospective study participants. Blood samples from the prospective study were shipped frozen or at room temperature prior to DNA extraction. TCRbeta CDR3 regions were amplified from genomic DNA using the immunoSEQ Assay, a bias-controlled multiplex PCR. The authors processed their data as follows. The number of nucleated cells in each sample was estimated by amplification of reference gene primers within the assay. To quantify the absolute abundance of each unique TCRbeta CDR3 rearrangement, sequence reads were collapsed and filtered. Productive Simpson clonality was computed per sample as the square root of Simpson's diversity index over productive rearrangements. The table was pulled from immuneACCESS by TCRdb, which kept in-frame rearrangements only. Such tables lose some clones; where checked, under half of the loss comes from unresolved V genes, and the rest has no known cause. D and trimming come from the DNA, and the V and J calls and clone size come from that table. The sample profile shows roughly 500,000 clones; approximately 88% of them were found once. Of the sample, around 1.9% is held by the ten largest clones.

The chain links TRBV12-5 with TRBJ2-2; a tentative D match to TRBD2 spans 6 bases. The TCR comes from a woman aged 40 to 55 who had recovered from COVID-19. What was sequenced was PBMCs or T cells enriched from blood (not recorded which). The DNA sequence is as follows: TGTGCTAGTGGTTCTCACCGATACGCGGGGCTGGACGGGGAGCTGTTTTTT. This is translated as CASGSHRYAGLDGELFF. With all but the CDR3 taken from the reference TRBV12-5 and TRBJ2-2 genes, the full variable domain is: DARVTQTPRHKVTEMGQEVTMRCQPILGHNTVFWYRQTMMQGLELLAYFRNRAPLDDSGMPKDRFSAEMPDATLATLKIQPSEPRDSAVYFCASGSHRYAGLDGELFFGEGSRLTVL.